The 25 T cell receptor beta chains reported below all come from one sample, sequenced in a study of T cell responses to AZD1222 COVID-19 vaccine. Clones were sequenced by immunoSEQ multiplex PCR, and TCRdb holds only the in-frame ones, with some missing. Of about 140,000 clones listed, more than 70% were seen once; the top ten hold about 2.7%. The sequencing used peripheral blood, collected on day 0 of AZD1222 vaccination. The receptors come from an adult in good health.

This chain uses TRBV6-5 with TRBJ1-5, with D perhaps TRBD1 (6 bases). V shed 7 bases and J shed 0 bases, with 13 bases lying between them. CDR3 length: 15 amino acids. CDR1 MNHEY and CDR2 SVGAGI come from the germline V gene. The CDR3 nucleotides read TGTGCCAGCACACCCGGGGGCTATAGCAATCAGCCCCAGCATTTT. Its translation is CASTPGGYSNQPQHF.

The V gene is TRBV27, the J gene TRBJ2-1; 7 positions match TRBD1. Germline lookup yields CDR1 MNHEY and CDR2 SMNVEV (reference sequence). This CDR3 has 14 residues. V was clipped by 8 bases and J by 4 bases; unmatched bases: 8. In nucleotides, the CDR3 is TGTGCCAGCCAAATGACAGGGAGATACAATGAGCAGTTCTTC. This encodes CASQMTGRYNEQFF.

CDR3 in amino acids: CASTKGTRNNEQFF. CDR3 coding DNA: TGTGCCAGCACTAAGGGGACACGTAACAATGAGCAGTTCTTC. The rearrangement links TRBV2 to TRBJ2-1, with a possible D match to TRBD1 (6 bases). The germline gives CDR1 SNHLY, CDR2 FYNNEI. Trimming cost V 7 bases and J 5 bases, with 15 bases left between them. CDR3 length: 14 amino acids.

The chain combines TRBV7-2 with TRBJ2-1; 8 bases are a match to TRBD1. Germline V gene lookup returns CDR1 SGHTA and CDR2 FQGNSA. This CDR3 contains 17 residues. With V trimmed by 5 bases and J by 2 bases, 11 bases remained unmatched. CDR3 sequence (DNA): TGTGCCAGCAGCCCTGCTGGGGGGACAGGTGCCTACAATGAGCAGTTCTTC. Protein product: CASSPAGGTGAYNEQFF.

This chain links TRBV19 with TRBJ1-5; 7 bases align to TRBD1. The CDR3 runs 15 residues. J gave up 5 bases and V 4 bases, and 8 bases lay outside the gene matches. Germline CDR1 LNHDA, CDR2 SQIVND (reference sequence). This CDR3 reads CASSTAGGLHQPQHF. CDR3 nucleotide sequence: TGTGCCAGTAGTACGGCAGGGGGTCTCCATCAGCCCCAGCATTTT.

This chain connects TRBV6-5 to TRBJ1-5, with D possibly matching TRBD1 (6 bases). The CDR3 consists of 14 residues. The ends were cut back, 3 bases at V and 4 bases at J, with 10 bases in the middle. Germline V gene sequence: CDR1 MNHEY, CDR2 SVGAGI. CDR3: CASSYHQGNQPQHF. The CDR3 DNA is TGTGCCAGCAGTTATCACCAGGGGAATCAGCCCCAGCATTTT.

This chain joins TRBV10-3 and TRBJ1-6; the D gene is possibly TRBD1 (6 bases). With 1 base removed from V and 4 bases from J, the gap between germline ends came to 8 bases. The CDR3 consists of 15 residues. The germline gives CDR1 ENHRY, CDR2 SYGVKD. The CDR3 region is CAISELTGYNSPLHF. The DNA for the CDR3 is TGTGCCATCAGTGAGTTAACAGGGTATAATTCACCCCTCCACTTT.

This chain joins TRBV7-2 and TRBJ2-5; perhaps TRBD2 as D (5 bases). V was trimmed by 5 bases and J by 3 bases, leaving 19 bases between them. This CDR3 contains 16 residues. The germline V gene has CDR1 SGHTA and CDR2 FQGNSA. The CDR3 bases are TGTGCCAGCAGCGATCCGGGGAGCGGCCACAAAGAGACCCAGTACTTC. The encoded protein is CASSDPGSGHKETQYF. Combining the CDR3 with reference TRBV7-2 and TRBJ2-5 gives the whole variable domain GAGVSQSPSNKVTEKGKDVELRCDPISGHTALYWYRQSLGQGLEFLIYFQGNSAPDKSGLPSDRFSAERTGGSVSTLTIQRTQQEDSAVYLCASSDPGSGHKETQYFGPGTRLLVL.

The CDR3 loop is CSVEVLGRDGYTF. The CDR3, as DNA: TGCAGCGTTGAAGTTTTGGGGAGGGATGGCTACACCTTC. This sequence joins TRBV29-1 and TRBJ1-2; unclear D gene. The CDR3 is 13 amino acids. Germline CDR1 and CDR2: SQVTM and ANQGSEA. V shed 1 base and J shed 6 bases, with 12 bases lying between them.

The chain combines TRBV2 with TRBJ2-7, with 13 bases matching TRBD2. Germline CDR1 and CDR2: SNHLY and FYNNEI. V lost 5 bases to trimming and J lost 5 bases; unmatched junction nucleotides: 3. The CDR3 is 14 residues long. The CDR3 coding sequence is TGTGCCAGCAGTTCTGGACTAGCGGGAGACGAGCAGTACTTC. This gives the protein CASSSGLAGDEQYF.

This chain uses TRBV3-1 (or the pseudogene TRBV3-2) with TRBJ1-5, with D maybe TRBD1 (5 bases). The CDR3 covers 13 residues. Germline V gives CDR1 LGHDT, CDR2 YNNKEL (reference sequence). The V and J ends lost 0 bases and 7 bases respectively, with 7 bases between them. In DNA form, the CDR3 reads TGTGCCAGCAGCCAAGAGGGGGGGCAGCCCCAGCATTTT. Protein product: CASSQEGGQPQHF.

This rearrangement joins TRBV28 to TRBJ2-3, with D tentatively TRBD2 (6 bases). This CDR3 is built from 16 residues. Trimming pared 5 bases from V and 4 bases from J, leaving 19 bases between. CDR1 and CDR2 from the germline V gene are MDHEN and SYDVKM. The DNA of the CDR3 is TGTGCCAGCAGTCCACCCGGGGGAATCGAGGCAGATACGCAGTATTTT. It specifies CASSPPGGIEADTQYF.

V is TRBV15 and J is TRBJ1-5, with TRBD1 matching 8 bases. Germline CDR1 reads LNHNV; CDR2 reads YYDKDF (reference sequence). There are 17 residues in the CDR3. Losses at the gene ends were 3 bases for V and 2 bases for J; bases not matched to a gene: 9. The DNA for the CDR3 is TGTGCCACCAGCAGCGGACAGGGTGGTTTTGGCAATCAGCCCCAGCATTTT. This gives the protein CATSSGQGGFGNQPQHF.

Comment on this clone: A much more abundant neighbour one base away suggests this may be a read error. V is TRBV7-9 and J is TRBJ1-2; TRBD1 aligns across 10 bases. The junction had 0 bases not matched to a gene; V was cut back by 3 bases and J by 2 bases. Germline lookup yields CDR1 SEHNR and CDR2 FQNEAQ (reference sequence). This CDR3 has 14 amino acids. The CDR3 region has the DNA TGTGCCAGCAGCTTGGGACAGGGGAACTATGGCTACACCTTC. Amino acid sequence: CASSLGQGNYGYTF. Drawing the rest from reference TRBV7-9 and TRBJ1-2, the complete variable domain is DTGVSQNPRHKITKRGQNVTFRCDPISEHNRLYWYRQTLGQGPEFLTYFQNEAQLEKSRLLSDRFSAERPKGSFSTLEIQRTEQGDSAMYLCASSLGQGNYGYTFGSGTRLTVV.

This clone came up a few times. V and J are TRBV5-1 and TRBJ2-3, with D tentatively TRBD1 (6 bases). The ends were cut back, 4 bases at V and 0 bases at J, with 15 bases in the middle. CDR3 length: 16 amino acids. Germline values: CDR1 SGHRS, CDR2 YFSETQ. For the CDR3, the DNA is TGCGCCAGCAGCGACAAACAGGGAGTTAGCACAGATACGCAGTATTTT. It translates to CASSDKQGVSTDTQYF.

The chain employs TRBV28 and TRBJ2-7; D perhaps matches TRBD2 (7 bases). CDR1 and CDR2 (germline): MDHEN, SYDVKM. Trimming stripped 7 bases from V and 3 bases from J, with 16 bases between. The CDR3 length is 14 residues. CDR3 DNA: TGTGCCAGCAAACTAGGGGGAGGGAACTACGAGCAGTACTTC. It translates to CASKLGGGNYEQYF. Using reference TRBV28 and TRBJ2-7 for the parts outside the CDR3, the full variable domain is DVKVTQSSRYLVKRTGEKVFLECVQDMDHENMFWYRQDPGLGLRLIYFSYDVKMKEKGDIPEGYSVSREKKERFSLILESASTNQTSMYLCASKLGGGNYEQYFGPGTRLTVT.

The chain employs TRBV27 and TRBJ1-3, with D perhaps TRBD1 (6 bases). The germline V gene has CDR1 MNHEY and CDR2 SMNVEV (reference sequence). Trimming stripped 6 bases from V and 0 bases from J, with 12 bases between. This CDR3 region has 15 residues. The CDR3 DNA reads as TGTGCCAGCAGATTACAGGGTAGCTCTGGAAACACCATATATTTT. This sequence encodes CASRLQGSSGNTIYF.

V gene TRBV5-1 combines with J gene TRBJ2-5; 8 bases are a match to TRBD2. Germline V CDR1 and CDR2: SGHRS, YFSETQ. CDR3 length equals 14 residues. Losses at the gene ends were 4 bases for V and 5 bases for J; bases not matched to a gene: 7. For the CDR3, the DNA is TGCGCCAGCAGCCCCGGGGGGGTACCGGAGACCCAGTACTTC. The encoded protein is CASSPGGVPETQYF. Combining the CDR3 with reference TRBV5-1 and TRBJ2-5 gives the whole variable domain KAGVTQTPRYLIKTRGQQVTLSCSPISGHRSVSWYQQTPGQGLQFLFEYFSETQRNKGNFPGRFSGRQFSNSRSEMNVSTLELGDSALYLCASSPGGVPETQYFGPGTRLLVL.

The chain is built from TRBV6-5 and TRBJ1-2; D remains unclear. The V end was cut by 2 bases, the J end by 2 bases, with 6 bases between. CDR3 length: 13 residues. Germline-derived CDR1 and CDR2 are MNHEY and SVGAGI. The CDR3 reads CASSYTENYGYTF. DNA for the CDR3: TGTGCCAGCAGTTACACAGAGAACTATGGCTACACCTTC.

This clone has only one observation. The rearrangement links TRBV2 to TRBJ2-1; D is ambiguous. Germline CDR1 SNHLY, CDR2 FYNNEI. CDR3 size: 15 residues. V was clipped by 7 bases and J by 4 bases, with 17 bases between them. CDR3 coding DNA: TGTGCCAGCAAGACGGATGATTCTTTATACAATGAGCAGTTCTTC. This encodes CASKTDDSLYNEQFF.

This clone was observed a few times. V gene TRBV19 combines with J gene TRBJ2-1; D possibly matches TRBD1 or TRBD2 (7 bases each). Germline values: CDR1 LNHDA, CDR2 SQIVND (reference sequence). Trimming took off 8 bases at V and 4 bases at J, with 18 bases between the two ends. The CDR3 has 15 residues. In DNA, the CDR3 is TGTGCCAGTTCAGGGGGGGCCTCGGGATACAATGAGCAGTTCTTC. Translating gives CASSGGASGYNEQFF.

By sample share, this clone is medium-sized. The rearrangement uses TRBV12-5 and TRBJ2-7; no firm D call. V lost 1 base and J 0 bases, leaving 4 bases between the germline ends. This CDR3 contains 13 residues. Per the germline V gene, CDR1 is LGHNT and CDR2 is FRNRAP. The CDR3, as DNA: TGTGCTAGTGGTTTGGCTAGCTCCTACGAGCAGTACTTC. Its translation is CASGLASSYEQYF.

The chain links TRBV28 to TRBJ1-5; maybe TRBD1 (5 bases). V was clipped by 2 bases and J by 8 bases, with 10 bases between them. From germline, CDR1 is MDHEN and CDR2 SYDVKM. This CDR3 region has 13 residues. Here the CDR3 reads CASSLNRMEPQHF. CDR3 nucleotide sequence: TGTGCCAGCAGTTTAAACAGGATGGAGCCCCAGCATTTT.

The chain is built from TRBV2 and TRBJ2-1, with D perhaps matching TRBD2 (5 bases). The CDR3 totals 16 residues. Trimming removed 7 bases at V and 9 bases at J, with 25 bases between. Germline CDR1 reads SNHLY; CDR2 reads FYNNEI. The CDR3 loop is CASKSHRKLEPGEQFF. The CDR3, as DNA: TGTGCCAGCAAGTCTCACCGCAAACTAGAGCCGGGTGAGCAGTTCTTC.

This clone was observed a handful of times. One end of the junction does not line up with germline, which may come from a read error. V is TRBV7-7 and J is TRBJ1-3; the D is unclear. There are 13 residues in the CDR3. Germline CDR1 and CDR2: SSHAT and FNYEAQ (reference sequence). CDR3: CASSQASGNTIYF. For the CDR3, the DNA is TGTGCTAGCAGCCAAGCCTCTGGAAACACCATATATTTT. Filled out from reference TRBV7-7 and TRBJ1-3, the complete variable domain reads GAGVSQSPRYKVTKRGQDVTLRCDPISSHATLYWYQQALGQGPEFLTYFNYEAQPDKSGLPSDRFSAERPEGSISTLTIQRTEQRDSAMYRCASSQASGNTIYFGEGSWLTVV.